The sequence of this T cell receptor beta chain was determined in a study of blood T cell repertoires in COVID-19. Trimming left V 6 bases short and J 8 bases short, with 13 bases between. There are 12 residues in the CDR3. Germline V CDR1 and CDR2: MNHEY, SMNVEV (reference sequence). The data were produced by immunoSEQ multiplex PCR, yet TCRdb's version contains in-frame clones alone and is incomplete. The profile covers a few hundred thousand clones, with approximately 87% appearing a single time and about 4.6% taken by the ten largest. The chain employs TRBV27 and TRBJ1-2; D is unclear. This TCR derives from a man in his 60s who had recovered from COVID-19. The sequencing input was peripheral blood. CDR3 residues: CASRDIVGGYTF. The CDR3 DNA follows: TGTGCCAGCAGAGACATCGTCGGAGGCTACACCTTC.